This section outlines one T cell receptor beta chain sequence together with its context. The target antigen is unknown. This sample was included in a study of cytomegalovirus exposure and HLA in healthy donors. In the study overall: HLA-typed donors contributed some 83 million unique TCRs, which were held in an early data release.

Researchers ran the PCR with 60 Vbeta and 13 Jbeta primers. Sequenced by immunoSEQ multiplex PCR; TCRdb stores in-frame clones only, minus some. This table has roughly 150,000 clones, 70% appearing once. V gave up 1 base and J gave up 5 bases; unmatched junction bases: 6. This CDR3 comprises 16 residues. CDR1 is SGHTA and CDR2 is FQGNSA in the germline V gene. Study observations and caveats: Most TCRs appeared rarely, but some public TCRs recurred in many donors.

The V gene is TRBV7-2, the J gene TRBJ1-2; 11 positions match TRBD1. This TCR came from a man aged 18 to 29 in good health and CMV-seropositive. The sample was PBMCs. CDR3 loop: CASSLEDRGLWYGYTF. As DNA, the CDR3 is TGTGCCAGCAGCTTAGAGGACAGGGGGCTTTGGTATGGCTACACCTTC. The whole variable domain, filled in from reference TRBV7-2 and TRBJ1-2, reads GAGVSQSPSNKVTEKGKDVELRCDPISGHTALYWYRQSLGQGLEFLIYFQGNSAPDKSGLPSDRFSAERTGGSVSTLTIQRTQQEDSAVYLCASSLEDRGLWYGYTFGSGTRLTVV.